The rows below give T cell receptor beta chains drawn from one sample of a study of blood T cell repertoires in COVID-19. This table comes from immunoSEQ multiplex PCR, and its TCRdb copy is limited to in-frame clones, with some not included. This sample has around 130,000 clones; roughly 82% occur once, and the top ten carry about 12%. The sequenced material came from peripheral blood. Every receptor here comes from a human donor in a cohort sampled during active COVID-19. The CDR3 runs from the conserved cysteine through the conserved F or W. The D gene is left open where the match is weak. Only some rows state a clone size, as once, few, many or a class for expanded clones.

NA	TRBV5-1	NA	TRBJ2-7	TGCGCCAGCAGCTTGGGGCAGTCCTACGAGCAGTACTTC	CASSLGQSYEQYF
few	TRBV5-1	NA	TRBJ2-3	TGCGCCACTACAGTCGGCACGGGGGTCACAGATACGCAGTATTTT	CATTVGTGVTDTQYF
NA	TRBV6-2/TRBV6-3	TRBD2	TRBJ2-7	TGTGCCAGCAGTCCGGGACTAGCGGGGGGGCCCCAGTACTTC	CASSPGLAGGPQYF
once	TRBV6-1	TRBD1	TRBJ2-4	TGTGCCAGCAGTGAAGGCTTTGGGACAGGGAATCTAGCCAAAAACATTCAGTACTTC	CASSEGFGTGNLAKNIQYF
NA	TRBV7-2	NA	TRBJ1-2	TGTGCCAGCAGCCCGTACAGGGTTGTCGATGGCTACACCTTC	CASSPYRVVDGYTF
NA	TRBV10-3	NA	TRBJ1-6	TGTGCCATCAGATCAGGGGTGCCTAATTCACCCCTCCACTTT	CAIRSGVPNSPLHF
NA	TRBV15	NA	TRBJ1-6	TGTGCCACCAGCAGAGATGGACAGATCTATAATTCACCCCTCCACTTT	CATSRDGQIYNSPLHF
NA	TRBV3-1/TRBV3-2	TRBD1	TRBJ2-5	TGTGCCAGCAGCCAAGGTTATCAGGGGGCGCAGTACTTC	CASSQGYQGAQYF
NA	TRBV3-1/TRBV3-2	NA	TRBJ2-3	TGTGCCAGCAGCCAAAACCCAGCAGATACGCAGTATTTT	CASSQNPADTQYF
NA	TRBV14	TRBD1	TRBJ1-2	TGTGCCAGCAGCCCGGGGACAGCCTATGGCTACACCTTC	CASSPGTAYGYTF
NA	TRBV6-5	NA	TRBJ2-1	TGTGCCAGCACGCGGGGGCCCTCCTACAATGAGCAGTTCTTC	CASTRGPSYNEQFF
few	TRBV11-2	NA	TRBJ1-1	TGTGCCAGCAGCTTAACAGGGAACACTGAAGCTTTCTTT	CASSLTGNTEAFF
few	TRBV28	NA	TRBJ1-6	TGTGCCAGCAGTTTAGGAGGCGGGAACACCTATAATTCACCCCTCCACTTT	CASSLGGGNTYNSPLHF
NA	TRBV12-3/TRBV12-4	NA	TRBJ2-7	TGTGCCAGCAGTTTTAAGGGGGACGACGAGCAGTACTTC	CASSFKGDDEQYF
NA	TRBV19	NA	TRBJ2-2	TGTGCCAGCCGGAGGGAGGCCGGGGAGCTGTTTTTT	CASRREAGELFF
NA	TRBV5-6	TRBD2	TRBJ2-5	TGTGCCAGCAGCTTGGACCTCGGGGGGCAAGAGACCCAGTACTTC	CASSLDLGGQETQYF
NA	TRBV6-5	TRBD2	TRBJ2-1	TGTGCCAGCAGTTCCCTGGCTAGCGGGGGGGCAAATGAGCAGTTCTTC	CASSSLASGGANEQFF
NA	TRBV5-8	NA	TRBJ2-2	TGTGCCAGCACCTTCGCCTGGGCGTCCGGGGAGCTGTTTTTT	CASTFAWASGELFF
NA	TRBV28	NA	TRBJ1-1	TGTGCCAGCAGCTTGACAAATCCCCGAACTGAAGCTTTCTTT	CASSLTNPRTEAFF
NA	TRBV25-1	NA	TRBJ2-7	TGTGCCAGCAGTGGCAGGGTAATTTACGAGCAGTACTTC	CASSGRVIYEQYF
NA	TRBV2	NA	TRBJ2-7	TGTGCCAGCAGTGAAGCGTGGGCATACTACGAGCAGTACTTC	CASSEAWAYYEQYF
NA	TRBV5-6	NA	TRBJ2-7	TGTGCCAGCAGCGGTACTGAAACTAGCTACTACGAGCAGTACTTC	CASSGTETSYYEQYF
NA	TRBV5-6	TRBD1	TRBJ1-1	TGTGCCAGCAGCCTGACAGGGGTTACTGAAGCTTTCTTT	CASSLTGVTEAFF
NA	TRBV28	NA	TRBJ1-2	TGTGCCAGCAGTTTATCGCGGATCCATGGCTACACCTTC	CASSLSRIHGYTF
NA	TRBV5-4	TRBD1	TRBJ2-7	TGTGCCAGCAGCCAACAGGGGGGTACCTACGAGCAGTACTTC	CASSQQGGTYEQYF
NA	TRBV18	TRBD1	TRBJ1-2	TGTGCCAGCTCCCCCCCAGGAGCAGGGGGAGGTTACACCTTC	CASSPPGAGGGYTF
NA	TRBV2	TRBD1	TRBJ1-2	TGTGCCAGCAGTGAAGGCTGGGACAGGGGGCGAGGTAGGAACTATGGCTACACCTTC	CASSEGWDRGRGRNYGYTF
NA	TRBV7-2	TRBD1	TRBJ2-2	TGTGCCAGCATTGGGACAGCGAACACCGGGGAGCTGTTTTTT	CASIGTANTGELFF
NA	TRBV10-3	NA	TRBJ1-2	TGTGCCATCAGTGAGGGACAGTTACCCTTTTATGGCTACACCTTC	CAISEGQLPFYGYTF
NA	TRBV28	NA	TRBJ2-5	TGTGCCAGCAGTTTCACTGGGCAGGGCAAGTCAGAGACCCAGTACTTC	CASSFTGQGKSETQYF
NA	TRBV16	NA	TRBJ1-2	TGTGCCAGCAGCCAATCTTCGCCAGGGGTGTGGGATGGCTACACCTTC	CASSQSSPGVWDGYTF
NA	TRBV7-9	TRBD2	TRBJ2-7	TGTGCCAGCAGCTTAGGGGGGACTAGCGTCACGCTCGAGCAGTACTTC	CASSLGGTSVTLEQYF
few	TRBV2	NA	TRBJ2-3	TGTGCCAGCAGTACGACGCTAGTTAACTTTAGCACAGATACGCAGTATTTT	CASSTTLVNFSTDTQYF
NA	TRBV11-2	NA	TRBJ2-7	TGTGCCAGCAGCCTTACTCTTACTGCCCCCTACGAGCAGTACTTC	CASSLTLTAPYEQYF
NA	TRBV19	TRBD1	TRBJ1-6	TGTGCCAGTAGTTTACAGGGGAGCTCCTATAATTCACCCCTCCACTTT	CASSLQGSSYNSPLHF
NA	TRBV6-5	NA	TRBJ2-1	TGTGCCAGCAGACCCAGGACAGTTTCCTACAATGAGCAGTTCTTC	CASRPRTVSYNEQFF
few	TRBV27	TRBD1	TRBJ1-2	TGTGCCAGCAGTTGGGACAGTGGAAACTATGGCTACACCTTC	CASSWDSGNYGYTF
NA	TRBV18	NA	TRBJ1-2	TGTGCCAGCTCACCCCAGGACAGTTACTATGGCTACACCTTC	CASSPQDSYYGYTF
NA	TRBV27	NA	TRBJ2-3	TGTGCCAGCAGGGACAGCTATAGCACAGATACGCAGTATTTT	CASRDSYSTDTQYF
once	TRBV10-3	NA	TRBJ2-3	TGTGCCATCAGTGAGTCGAGCGGGTTGGATACGCAGTATTTT	CAISESSGLDTQYF
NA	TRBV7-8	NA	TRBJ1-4	TGTGCCAGCAGCTTCTCAGGACAGACAGTTGAAAAACTGTTTTTT	CASSFSGQTVEKLFF
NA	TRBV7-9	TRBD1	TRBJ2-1	TGTGCCAGCAGCCCGACGGACAGGACCAATGAGCAGTTCTTC	CASSPTDRTNEQFF
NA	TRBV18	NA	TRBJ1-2	TGTGCCAGCTCACTACCCACAGCGGATGGCTACACCTTC	CASSLPTADGYTF
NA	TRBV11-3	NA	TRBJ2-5	TGTGCCAGCAGCCCGGGCGGGACAGTCCAAGAGACCCAGTACTTC	CASSPGGTVQETQYF